Listed here is a single TCR beta chain. The CDR3 loop spans 15 amino acids. Germline V gene lookup returns CDR1 LNHDA and CDR2 SQIVND (reference sequence). J lost 5 bases, V lost 3 bases, and 8 bases had no gene match. Blood was sampled at initial diagnosis of hyperthyroidism, prior to onset of any ophthalmopathy symptoms. The entry originates in a study of T cells in Graves' hyperthyroidism and ophthalmopathy. Researchers amplified the TCR beta CDR3 regions from RNA transcripts. HTBI primers were used for first-round RT-PCR of the TCR CDR3. TCRdb passed the multiplex PCR reads through MiXCR, listing each CDR3 protein once. The sample includes 250,000 or so distinct CDR3 sequences, more than 12% of them seen just once.

This sequence was found in a woman aged 40 to 55 with Graves' hyperthyroidism that later progressed to Graves' ophthalmopathy. The sample consisted of blood. The rearrangement joins TRBV19 to TRBJ2-5; 8 positions match TRBD1. The CDR3 bases are TGTGCCAGTAGTATTCGGTCAGGGGGCGTGGAGACCCAGTACTTC. Translation gives CASSIRSGGVETQYF.